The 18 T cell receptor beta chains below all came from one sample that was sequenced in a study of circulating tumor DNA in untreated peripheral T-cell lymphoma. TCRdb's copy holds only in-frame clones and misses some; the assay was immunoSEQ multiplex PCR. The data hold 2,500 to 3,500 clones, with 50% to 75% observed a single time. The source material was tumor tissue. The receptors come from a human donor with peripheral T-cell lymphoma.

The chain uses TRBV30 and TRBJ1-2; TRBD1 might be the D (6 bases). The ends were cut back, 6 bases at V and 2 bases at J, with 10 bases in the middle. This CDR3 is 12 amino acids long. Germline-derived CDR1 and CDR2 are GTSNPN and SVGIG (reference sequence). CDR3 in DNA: TGTGCCTGTGTTCAGGGGAACTATGGCTACACCTTC. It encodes CACVQGNYGYTF.

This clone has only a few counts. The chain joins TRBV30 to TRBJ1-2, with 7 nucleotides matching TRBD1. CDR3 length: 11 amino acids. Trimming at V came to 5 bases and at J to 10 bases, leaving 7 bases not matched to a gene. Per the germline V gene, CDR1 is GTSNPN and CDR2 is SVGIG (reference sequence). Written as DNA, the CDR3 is TGTGCCTGGGGGGGACAGCTGGCCTACACCTTC. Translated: CAWGGQLAYTF. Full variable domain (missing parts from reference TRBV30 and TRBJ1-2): SQTIHQWPATLVQPVGSPLSLECTVEGTSNPNLYWYRQAAGRGLQLLFYSVGIGQISSEVPQNLSASRPQDRQFILSSKKLLLSDSGFYLCAWGGQLAYTFGSGTRLTVV.

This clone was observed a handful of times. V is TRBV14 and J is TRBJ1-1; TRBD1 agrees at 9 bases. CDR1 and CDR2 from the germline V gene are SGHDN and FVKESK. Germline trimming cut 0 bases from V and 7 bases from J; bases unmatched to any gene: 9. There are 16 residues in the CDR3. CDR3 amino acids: CASSQDFPGTGLEAFF. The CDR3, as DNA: TGTGCCAGCAGCCAAGACTTCCCCGGGACAGGGCTTGAAGCTTTCTTT. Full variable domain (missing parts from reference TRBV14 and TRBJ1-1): EAGVTQFPSHSVIEKGQTVTLRCDPISGHDNLYWYRRVMGKEIKFLLHFVKESKQDESGMPNNRFLAERTGGTYSTLKVQPAELEDSGVYFCASSQDFPGTGLEAFFGQGTRLTVV.

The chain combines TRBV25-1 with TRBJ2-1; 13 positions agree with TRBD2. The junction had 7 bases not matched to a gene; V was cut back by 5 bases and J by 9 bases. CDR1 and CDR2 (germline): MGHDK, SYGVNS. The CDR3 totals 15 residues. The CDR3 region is CASSPLAGGQSEQFF. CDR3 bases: TGTGCCAGCAGTCCACTAGCGGGGGGGCAAAGTGAGCAGTTCTTC.

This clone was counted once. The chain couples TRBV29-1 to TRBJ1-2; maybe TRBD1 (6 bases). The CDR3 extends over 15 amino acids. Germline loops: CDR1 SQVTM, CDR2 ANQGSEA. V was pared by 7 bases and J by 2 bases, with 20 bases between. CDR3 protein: CSADRQGSSNYGYTF. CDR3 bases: TGCAGCGCCGACCGCCAGGGGAGCTCAAACTATGGCTACACCTTC.

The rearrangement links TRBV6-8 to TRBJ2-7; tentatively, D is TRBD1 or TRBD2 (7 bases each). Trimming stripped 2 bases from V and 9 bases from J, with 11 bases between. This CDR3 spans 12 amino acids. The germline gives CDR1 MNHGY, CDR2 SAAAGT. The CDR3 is CASSYGGDRQYF. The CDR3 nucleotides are TGTGCCAGCAGTTACGGGGGGGACAGGCAGTACTTC.

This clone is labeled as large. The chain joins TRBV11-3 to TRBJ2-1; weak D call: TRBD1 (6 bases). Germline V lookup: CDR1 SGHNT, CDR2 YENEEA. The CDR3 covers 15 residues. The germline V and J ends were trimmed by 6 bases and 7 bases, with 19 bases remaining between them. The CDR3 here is CASRPSAGERNEQFF. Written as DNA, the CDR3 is TGTGCCAGCAGACCTTCGGCAGGGGAAAGGAATGAGCAGTTCTTC.

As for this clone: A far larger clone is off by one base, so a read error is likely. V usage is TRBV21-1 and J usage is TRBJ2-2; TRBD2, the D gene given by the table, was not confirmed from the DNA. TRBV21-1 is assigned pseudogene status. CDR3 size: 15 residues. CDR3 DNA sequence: TGTGCCAGCAGCGTCTCCGGGTCCCACGCCGGGGAGCTGTTTTTT. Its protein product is CASSVSGSHAGELFF.

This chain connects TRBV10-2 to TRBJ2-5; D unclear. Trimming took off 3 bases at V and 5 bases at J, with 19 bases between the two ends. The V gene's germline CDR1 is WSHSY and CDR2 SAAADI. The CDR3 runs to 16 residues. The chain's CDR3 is CASSEFIQNPQETQYF. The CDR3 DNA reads TGCGCCAGCAGTGAATTTATACAAAATCCCCAGGAGACCCAGTACTTC.

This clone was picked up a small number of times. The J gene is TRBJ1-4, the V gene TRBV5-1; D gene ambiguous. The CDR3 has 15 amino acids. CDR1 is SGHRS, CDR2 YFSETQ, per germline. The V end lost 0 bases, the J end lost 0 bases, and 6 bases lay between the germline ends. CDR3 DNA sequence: TGCGCCAGCAGCTTGGCGGCGGCAACTAATGAAAAACTGTTTTTT. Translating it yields CASSLAAATNEKLFF.

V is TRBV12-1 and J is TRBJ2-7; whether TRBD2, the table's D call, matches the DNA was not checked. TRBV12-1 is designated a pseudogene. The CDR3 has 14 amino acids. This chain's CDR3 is CASSVGSGGPKQYF. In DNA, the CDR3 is TGTGCCAGCAGCGTCGGTAGCGGGGGGCCAAAGCAGTACTTC.

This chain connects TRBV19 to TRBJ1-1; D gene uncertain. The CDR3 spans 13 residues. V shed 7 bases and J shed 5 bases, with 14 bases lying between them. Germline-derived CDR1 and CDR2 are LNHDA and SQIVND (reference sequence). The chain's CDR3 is CASKNLVGTEAFF. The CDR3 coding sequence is TGTGCCAGTAAAAACCTCGTTGGGACTGAAGCTTTCTTT. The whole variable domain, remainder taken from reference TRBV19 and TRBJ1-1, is DGGITQSPKYLFRKEGQNVTLSCEQNLNHDAMYWYRQDPGQGLRLIYYSQIVNDFQKGDIAEGYSVSREKKESFPLTVTSAQKNPTAFYLCASKNLVGTEAFFGQGTRLTVV.

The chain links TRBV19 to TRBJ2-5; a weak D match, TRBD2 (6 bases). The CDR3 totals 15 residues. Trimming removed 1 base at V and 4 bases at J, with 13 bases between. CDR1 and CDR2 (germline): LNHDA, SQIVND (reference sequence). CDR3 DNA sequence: TGTGCCAGTAGTATAGGCGGGACTCAGCCAGAGACCCAGTACTTC. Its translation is CASSIGGTQPETQYF. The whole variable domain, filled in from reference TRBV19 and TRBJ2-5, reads DGGITQSPKYLFRKEGQNVTLSCEQNLNHDAMYWYRQDPGQGLRLIYYSQIVNDFQKGDIAEGYSVSREKKESFPLTVTSAQKNPTAFYLCASSIGGTQPETQYFGPGTRLLVL.

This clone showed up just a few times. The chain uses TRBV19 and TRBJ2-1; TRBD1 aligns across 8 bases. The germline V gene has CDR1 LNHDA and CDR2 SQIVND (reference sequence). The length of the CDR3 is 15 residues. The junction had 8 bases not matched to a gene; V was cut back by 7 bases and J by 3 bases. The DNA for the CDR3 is TGTGCCAGTACTCCGACAGGGGCTGACTACAATGAGCAGTTCTTC. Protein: CASTPTGADYNEQFF.

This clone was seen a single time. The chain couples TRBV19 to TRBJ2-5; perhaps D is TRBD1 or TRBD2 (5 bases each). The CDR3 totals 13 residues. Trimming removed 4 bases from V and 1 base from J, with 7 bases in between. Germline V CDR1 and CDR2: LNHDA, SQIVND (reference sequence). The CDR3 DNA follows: TGTGCCAGTAGTAGGGGGATCCAAGAGACCCAGTACTTC. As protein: CASSRGIQETQYF.

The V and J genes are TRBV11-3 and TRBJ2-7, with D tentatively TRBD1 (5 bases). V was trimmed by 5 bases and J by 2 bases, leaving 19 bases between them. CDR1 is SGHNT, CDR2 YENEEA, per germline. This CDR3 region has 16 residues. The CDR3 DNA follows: TGTGCCAGCAGCCCTCCCGTCATTCGACAGCCCTACGAGCAGTACTTC. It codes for CASSPPVIRQPYEQYF.

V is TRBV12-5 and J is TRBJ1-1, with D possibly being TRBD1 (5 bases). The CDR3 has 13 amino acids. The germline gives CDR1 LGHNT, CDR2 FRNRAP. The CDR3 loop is CASTLGGDTEAFF. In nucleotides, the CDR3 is TGTGCCAGCACCTTGGGGGGGGACACTGAAGCTTTCTTT. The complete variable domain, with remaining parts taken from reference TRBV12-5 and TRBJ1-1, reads DARVTQTPRHKVTEMGQEVTMRCQPILGHNTVFWYRQTMMQGLELLAYFRNRAPLDDSGMPKDRFSAEMPDATLATLKIQPSEPRDSAVYFCASTLGGDTEAFFGQGTRLTVV.

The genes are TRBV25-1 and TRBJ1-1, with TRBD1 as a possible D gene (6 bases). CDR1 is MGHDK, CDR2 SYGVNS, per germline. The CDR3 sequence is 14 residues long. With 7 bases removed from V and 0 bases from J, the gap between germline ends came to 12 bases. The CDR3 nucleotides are TGTGCCAGCAATAGAGGGGGTATGAACACTGAAGCTTTCTTT. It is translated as CASNRGGMNTEAFF.